This T cell receptor beta chain was observed in a study of cytomegalovirus exposure and HLA in healthy donors. This clone was seen a handful of times. The antigen remains unidentified. CDR3 length: 16 amino acids. From germline, CDR1 is SGHNT and CDR2 YYREEE (reference sequence). The V gene end was trimmed by 1 base and the J gene end by 6 bases; junction bases not matched to a gene: 6. Participants comprised healthy donors of bone marrow. Study-wide results and caveats: The classifier reportedly diagnosed cytomegalovirus status with high specificity and sensitivity. As immune exposure information, only CMV serostatus was available.

The PCR contained 60 Vbeta and 13 Jbeta primers. The table came from immunoSEQ multiplex PCR; TCRdb's copy has only in-frame clones and leaves some out. Of fewer than 200,000 clones listed, roughly 80% are singletons. The chain carries TRBV5-4 and TRBJ2-3; 12 bases map to TRBD2. The specimen was PBMCs. This receptor was obtained from a man between 25 and 39 years old in good health and CMV-seropositive. The CDR3 sequence is CASSLPSGGARDTQYF. As DNA, the CDR3 is TGTGCCAGCAGCTTGCCTAGCGGGGGGGCCAGGGATACGCAGTATTTT.